This T cell receptor (beta chain) was recovered during a study of beta chain features in type 1 diabetes. General study points: In every one of the four CD4+ subsets, TCRB CDR3s were moderately but significantly shorter in Type 1 diabetes patients. Naive, central memory and Treg TCRB repertoires seemed to resemble each other more closely in patients than they did in healthy donors. Shorter templates might be favored by PCR, equally in patients and controls. Cells expressing TCR highly could be over-represented by cDNA sequencing.

Investigators reverse transcribed all isolated RNA, so they sequenced expressed TCRB transcripts. TCRdb keeps only in-frame clones here, not all; method: immunoSEQ multiplex PCR. The sample contains a few hundred thousand clones, 16% of which appear only once. Regarding this clone: What it binds is unknown.

Germline V gene lookup returns CDR1 MDHEN and CDR2 SYDVKM. The CDR3 length is 15 residues. V shed 6 bases and J shed 4 bases, with 16 bases lying between them. CD4+ cells of the naive, central memory, regulatory and stem cell-like memory types were sorted via CD45RO/CCR7/CD25/CD127/CD95/CD27. This receptor was taken from a man aged 25-45 years with type 1 diabetes. The sequencing sample was made of naive CD4+ T cells from blood. The rearrangement uses TRBV28 and TRBJ2-1; possibly TRBD2 for D (6 bases). This CDR3 is CASSLGGRGYNEQFF. Written as DNA, the CDR3 is TGTGCCAGCAGCCTAGGAGGGCGGGGTTACAATGAGCAGTTCTTC. Looking up the rest from reference TRBV28 and TRBJ2-1 gives the full variable domain: DVKVTQSSRYLVKRTGEKVFLECVQDMDHENMFWYRQDPGLGLRLIYFSYDVKMKEKGDIPEGYSVSREKKERFSLILESASTNQTSMYLCASSLGGRGYNEQFFGPGTRLTVL.